Presented here are 14 T cell receptor beta chains from one specimen sequenced in a study of T cells after yellow fever vaccination. TCRdb reprocessed the 5' RACE reads via MiXCR and lists one record per CDR3 protein. The sample has 500,000 to 650,000 distinct CDR3 sequences, roughly 13% seen once. This specimen was PBMCs, taken on the day of the yellow fever booster vaccination. Source of these receptors: a man younger than 40 who received the YFV17D yellow fever vaccine.

This clonotype was detected ten times or more. The rearrangement uses TRBV29-1 and TRBJ1-1; D perhaps matches TRBD1 (5 bases). CDR1 is SQVTM, CDR2 ANQGSEA, per germline. V was clipped by 3 bases and J by 4 bases, with 15 bases between them. The CDR3 is 14 amino acids. CDR3 protein: CSVDGGLGSTEAFF. Here the CDR3 DNA reads TGCAGCGTTGACGGGGGTCTTGGGAGCACTGAAGCTTTCTTT.

V and J are TRBV20-1 and TRBJ2-1; a weak D match, TRBD2 (6 bases). Germline V gene lookup returns CDR1 DFQATT and CDR2 SNEGSKA (reference sequence). The CDR3 extends over 13 amino acids. V lost 3 bases, J lost 7 bases, and 13 bases lay in between. CDR3 region: CSARRLDSNEQFF. The CDR3 region has the DNA TGCAGTGCTAGGAGACTAGACAGTAATGAGCAGTTCTTC.

In this sample, this clonotype turned up a few times. The chain recombines TRBV7-9 with TRBJ1-1; 10 positions agree with TRBD1. The CDR3 consists of 13 residues. Trimming took 5 bases from V and 5 from J; bases not matched to a gene: 2. The V gene's germline CDR1 is SEHNR and CDR2 FQNEAQ (reference sequence). CDR3 DNA: TGTGCCAGCAGCCGGGACAGGGGAACTGAAGCTTTCTTT. Its protein product is CASSRDRGTEAFF. Using reference TRBV7-9 and TRBJ1-1 for the parts outside the CDR3, the full variable domain is DTGVSQNPRHKITKRGQNVTFRCDPISEHNRLYWYRQTLGQGPEFLTYFQNEAQLEKSRLLSDRFSAERPKGSFSTLEIQRTEQGDSAMYLCASSRDRGTEAFFGQGTRLTVV.

J is TRBJ1-5 and V is TRBV7-9; 9 bases fit TRBD1. The CDR3 has 15 amino acids. V shed 4 bases, J shed 7 bases, and the junction held 8 bases outside the gene matches. Per the germline V gene, CDR1 is SEHNR and CDR2 is FQNEAQ (reference sequence). As DNA, the CDR3 is TGTGCCAGCAGCTCAGACAGGGGGTTGGAGCAGCCCCAGCATTTT. Residues: CASSSDRGLEQPQHF.

This clonotype has more than one count but fewer than ten. The V and J genes are TRBV5-1 and TRBJ2-3; no clear D. Trimming removed 1 base from V and 1 base from J, with 13 bases in between. Germline V gene data show CDR1 as SGHRS and CDR2 as YFSETQ. The CDR3 has 16 amino acids. The DNA for the CDR3 is TGCGCCAGCAGCTTGATCTCGGAAACCGGCACAGATACGCAGTATTTT. This sequence encodes CASSLISETGTDTQYF. Full variable domain (outside the CDR3, taken from reference TRBV5-1 and TRBJ2-3): KAGVTQTPRYLIKTRGQQVTLSCSPISGHRSVSWYQQTPGQGLQFLFEYFSETQRNKGNFPGRFSGRQFSNSRSEMNVSTLELGDSALYLCASSLISETGTDTQYFGPGTRLTVL.

This chain connects TRBV18 to TRBJ2-7, with a possible D match to TRBD1 (6 bases). V was pared by 0 bases and J by 3 bases, with 6 bases between. The CDR3 sequence is 13 residues long. Germline CDR1 reads KGHSH; CDR2 reads LQKENI. The CDR3 here is CASSPPGHYEQYF. The DNA of the CDR3 is TGTGCCAGCTCACCACCGGGACACTACGAGCAGTACTTC.

This clonotype was seen a few times. The V gene is TRBV19, the J gene TRBJ2-3, with 8 bases identical to TRBD2. J gave up 0 bases and V 3 bases, and 5 bases lay outside the gene matches. The germline V gene has CDR1 LNHDA and CDR2 SQIVND (reference sequence). This CDR3 comprises 16 residues. The CDR3 spells CASSIRSGGSTDTQYF. The CDR3 DNA follows: TGTGCCAGTAGTATCAGGAGCGGGGGAAGCACAGATACGCAGTATTTT.

J is TRBJ2-5 and V is TRBV7-2; 10 bases are shared with TRBD2. The germline V gene encodes CDR1 SGHTA and CDR2 FQGNSA. Trimming cost V 0 bases and J 5 bases; bases outside gene matches: 3. This CDR3 contains 15 residues. CDR3 sequence (DNA): TGTGCCAGCAGCTTAGCCGGGACTAGCGAGGAGACCCAGTACTTC. Translating it yields CASSLAGTSEETQYF.

The genes are TRBV7-9 and TRBJ2-3; D gene uncertain. The CDR3 contains 10 residues. Germline V lookup: CDR1 SEHNR, CDR2 FQNEAQ (reference sequence). V lost 7 bases and J lost 4, with 3 bases in between. The CDR3 spells CASTPDTQYF. The CDR3, as DNA: TGTGCCAGCACTCCAGATACGCAGTATTTT.

The chain joins TRBV12-3 or TRBV12-4 to TRBJ2-7; TRBD2 agrees at 9 bases. Trimming took 8 bases from V and 1 from J; bases not matched to a gene: 6. There are 14 residues in the CDR3. The CDR3 region has the DNA TGTGCCAGCCAAGCGACTAGCGGATCCTACGAGCAGTACTTC. Protein sequence: CASQATSGSYEQYF.

There are a few counts of this clonotype. The chain couples TRBV11-2 to TRBJ2-1; either TRBD1 or TRBD2 may fit D (5 bases each). V was cut by 5 bases and J by 0 bases, with 14 bases left in between. From germline, CDR1 is SGHAT and CDR2 FQNNGV. This CDR3 has 16 residues. The chain's CDR3 is CASSGGSRSSYNEQFF. In DNA, the CDR3 is TGTGCCAGCAGCGGGGGTAGTCGGAGCTCCTACAATGAGCAGTTCTTC.

This chain uses TRBV23-1 with TRBJ2-3; a possible D gene is TRBD1 (6 bases). TRBV23-1 is annotated as an ORF whose role is uncertain. The CDR3 contains 15 residues. Trimming shortened V by 5 bases and J by 6 bases, and 18 bases separated the two germline ends. The CDR3 loop is CASSDLRGHPDTQYF. CDR3 in DNA: TGCGCCAGCAGTGACCTCAGGGGCCACCCGGATACGCAGTATTTT.

CDR3 region: CASSVLRSNYNEQFF. In DNA form, the CDR3 reads TGTGCCAGCAGTGTCCTACGGTCTAATTACAATGAGCAGTTCTTC. This sequence joins TRBV2 and TRBJ2-1; D gene unclear. V was clipped by 4 bases and J by 4 bases, with 14 bases between them. The V gene's germline CDR1 is SNHLY and CDR2 FYNNEI. This CDR3 region has 15 residues.

V usage is TRBV20-1 and J usage is TRBJ1-5; unclear D gene. From germline, CDR1 is DFQATT and CDR2 SNEGSKA (reference sequence). The CDR3 extends over 14 amino acids. Trimming removed 0 bases at V and 4 bases at J, with 10 bases between. The CDR3 is CSARDVRMNQPQHF. The DNA of the CDR3 is TGCAGTGCTAGAGATGTACGGATGAATCAGCCCCAGCATTTT.